This record concerns one T cell receptor (beta chain) sequence. The donors, all of them Caucasian adults, lived in Nashville, Tennessee. The sample comes from a study of shared clonotypes between healthy human individuals. Germline assignment: CDR1 LNHNV and CDR2 YYDKDF (reference sequence). The CDR3 is 16 residues long. The ends were cut back, 1 base at V and 3 bases at J, with 16 bases in the middle. The unsorted PBMC replicate PCRs were performed with roughly 300 ng DNA, some 30,000 T cell genomes. The data were produced by immunoSEQ multiplex PCR, yet TCRdb's version contains in-frame clones alone and is incomplete. This table has around 500,000 clones, 70% to 80% appearing once.

The specimen was PBMCs. V usage is TRBV15 and J usage is TRBJ2-7; a possible D gene is TRBD2 (5 bases). The sequence came from a woman aged 40-49 years in good health. Some clones in this sample may be carry-over from other donors' samples. The CDR3 spells CATSRGQAGMGYEQYF. DNA for the CDR3: TGTGCCACCAGCAGAGGTCAGGCCGGGATGGGCTACGAGCAGTACTTC.